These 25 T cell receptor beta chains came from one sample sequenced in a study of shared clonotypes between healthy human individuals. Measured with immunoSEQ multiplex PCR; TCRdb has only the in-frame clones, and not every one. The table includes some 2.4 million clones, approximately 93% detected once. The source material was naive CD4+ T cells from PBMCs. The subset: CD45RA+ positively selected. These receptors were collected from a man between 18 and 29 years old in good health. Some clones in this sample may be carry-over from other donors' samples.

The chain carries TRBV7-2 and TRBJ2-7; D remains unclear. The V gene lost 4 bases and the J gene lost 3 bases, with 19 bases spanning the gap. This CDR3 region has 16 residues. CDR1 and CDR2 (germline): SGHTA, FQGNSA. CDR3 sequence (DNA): TGTGCCAGCAGCTCCAACCCGGGCACCTTAGTCTACGAGCAGTACTTC. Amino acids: CASSSNPGTLVYEQYF. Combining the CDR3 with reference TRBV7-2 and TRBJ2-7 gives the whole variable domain GAGVSQSPSNKVTEKGKDVELRCDPISGHTALYWYRQSLGQGLEFLIYFQGNSAPDKSGLPSDRFSAERTGGSVSTLTIQRTQQEDSAVYLCASSSNPGTLVYEQYFGPGTRLTVT.

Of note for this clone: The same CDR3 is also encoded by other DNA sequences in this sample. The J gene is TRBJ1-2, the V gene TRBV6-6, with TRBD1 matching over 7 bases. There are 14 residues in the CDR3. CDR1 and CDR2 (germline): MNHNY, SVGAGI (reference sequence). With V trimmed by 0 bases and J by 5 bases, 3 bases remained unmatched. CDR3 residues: CASSYSGTEYGYTF. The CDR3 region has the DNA TGTGCCAGCAGTTACTCGGGGACAGAATATGGCTACACCTTC.

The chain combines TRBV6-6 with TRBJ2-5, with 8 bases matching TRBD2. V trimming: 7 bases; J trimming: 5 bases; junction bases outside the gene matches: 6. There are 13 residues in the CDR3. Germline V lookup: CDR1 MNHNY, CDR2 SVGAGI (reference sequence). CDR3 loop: CASTSREGETQYF. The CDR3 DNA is TGTGCCAGCACGAGTCGGGAGGGGGAGACCCAGTACTTC.

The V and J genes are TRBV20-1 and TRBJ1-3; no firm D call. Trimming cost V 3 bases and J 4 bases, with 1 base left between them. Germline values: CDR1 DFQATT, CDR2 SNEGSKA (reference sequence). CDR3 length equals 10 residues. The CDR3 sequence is CSARGNTIYF. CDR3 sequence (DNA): TGCAGTGCTAGGGGAAACACCATATATTTT.

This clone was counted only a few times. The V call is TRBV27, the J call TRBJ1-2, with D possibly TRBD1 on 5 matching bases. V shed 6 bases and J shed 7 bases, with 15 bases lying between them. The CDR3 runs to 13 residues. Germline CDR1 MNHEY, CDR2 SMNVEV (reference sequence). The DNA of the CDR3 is TGTGCCAGCAGCCGACACGGGGCGGGTGGCTACACCTTC. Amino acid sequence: CASSRHGAGGYTF.

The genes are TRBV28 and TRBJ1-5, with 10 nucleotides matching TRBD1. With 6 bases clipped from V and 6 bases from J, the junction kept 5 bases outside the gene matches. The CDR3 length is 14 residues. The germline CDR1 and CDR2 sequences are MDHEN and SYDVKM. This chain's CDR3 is CASSDRGQFQPQHF. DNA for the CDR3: TGTGCCAGCAGCGACAGGGGGCAGTTTCAGCCCCAGCATTTT. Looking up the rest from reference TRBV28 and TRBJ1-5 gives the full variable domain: DVKVTQSSRYLVKRTGEKVFLECVQDMDHENMFWYRQDPGLGLRLIYFSYDVKMKEKGDIPEGYSVSREKKERFSLILESASTNQTSMYLCASSDRGQFQPQHFGDGTRLSIL.

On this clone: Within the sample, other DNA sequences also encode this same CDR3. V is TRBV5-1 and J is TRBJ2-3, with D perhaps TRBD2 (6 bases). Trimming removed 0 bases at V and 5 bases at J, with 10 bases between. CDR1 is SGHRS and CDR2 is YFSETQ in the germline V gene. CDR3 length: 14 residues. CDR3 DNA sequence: TGCGCCAGCAGCTTGGGGCAGGAGGGAGATACGCAGTATTTT. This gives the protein CASSLGQEGDTQYF.

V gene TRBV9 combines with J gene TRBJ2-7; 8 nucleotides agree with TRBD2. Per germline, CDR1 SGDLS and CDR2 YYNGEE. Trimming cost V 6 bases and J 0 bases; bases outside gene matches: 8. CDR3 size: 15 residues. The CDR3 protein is CASTKGGTSSYEQYF. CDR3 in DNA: TGTGCCAGCACCAAAGGGGGGACTAGCTCCTACGAGCAGTACTTC.

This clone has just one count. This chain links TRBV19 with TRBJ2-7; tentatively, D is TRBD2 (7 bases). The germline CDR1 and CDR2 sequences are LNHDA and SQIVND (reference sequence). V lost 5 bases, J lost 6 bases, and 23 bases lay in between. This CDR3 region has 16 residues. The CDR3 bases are TGTGCCAGTAGTGGAATTGGGGGGGCGACAGTTGGCGAGCAGTACTTC. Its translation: CASSGIGGATVGEQYF. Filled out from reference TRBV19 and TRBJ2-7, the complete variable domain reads DGGITQSPKYLFRKEGQNVTLSCEQNLNHDAMYWYRQDPGQGLRLIYYSQIVNDFQKGDIAEGYSVSREKKESFPLTVTSAQKNPTAFYLCASSGIGGATVGEQYFGPGTRLTVT.

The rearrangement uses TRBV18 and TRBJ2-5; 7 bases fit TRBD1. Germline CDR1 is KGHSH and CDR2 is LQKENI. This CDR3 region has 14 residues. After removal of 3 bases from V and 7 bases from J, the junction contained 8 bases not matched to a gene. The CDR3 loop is CASSPIQGLGTQYF. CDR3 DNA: TGTGCCAGCTCACCGATACAGGGGCTGGGGACCCAGTACTTC.

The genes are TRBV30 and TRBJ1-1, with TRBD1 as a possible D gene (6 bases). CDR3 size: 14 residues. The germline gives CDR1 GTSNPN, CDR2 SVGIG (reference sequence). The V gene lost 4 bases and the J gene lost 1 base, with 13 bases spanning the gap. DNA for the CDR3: TGTGCCTGGACCCTACAGGGTGCGAACACTGAAGCTTTCTTT. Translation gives CAWTLQGANTEAFF.

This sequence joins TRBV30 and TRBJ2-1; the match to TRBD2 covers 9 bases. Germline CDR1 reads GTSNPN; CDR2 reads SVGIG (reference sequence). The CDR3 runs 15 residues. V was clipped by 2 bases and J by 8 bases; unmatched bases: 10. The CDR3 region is CAWSRGGSGSYEQFF. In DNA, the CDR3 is TGTGCCTGGAGTCGCGGCGGTAGCGGGAGCTATGAGCAGTTCTTC.

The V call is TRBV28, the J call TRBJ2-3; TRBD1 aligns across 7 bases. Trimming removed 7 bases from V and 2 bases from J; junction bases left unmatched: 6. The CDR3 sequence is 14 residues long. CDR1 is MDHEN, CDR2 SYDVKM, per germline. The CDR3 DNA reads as TGTGCCAGCAATAGGGGACAGACCACAGATACGCAGTATTTT. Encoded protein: CASNRGQTTDTQYF.

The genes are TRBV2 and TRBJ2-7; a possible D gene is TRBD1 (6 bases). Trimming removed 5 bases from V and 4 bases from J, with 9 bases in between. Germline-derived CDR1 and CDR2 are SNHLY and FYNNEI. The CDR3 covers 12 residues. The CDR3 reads CASSWDTYEQYF. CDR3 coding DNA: TGTGCCAGCAGTTGGGACACTTACGAGCAGTACTTC.

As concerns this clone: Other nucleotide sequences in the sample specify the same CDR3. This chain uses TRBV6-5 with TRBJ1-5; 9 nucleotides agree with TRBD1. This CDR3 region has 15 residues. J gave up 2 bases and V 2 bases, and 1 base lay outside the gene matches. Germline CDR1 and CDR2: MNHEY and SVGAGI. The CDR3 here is CASSYRTGGNQPQHF. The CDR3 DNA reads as TGTGCCAGCAGTTACAGGACAGGGGGCAATCAGCCCCAGCATTTT.

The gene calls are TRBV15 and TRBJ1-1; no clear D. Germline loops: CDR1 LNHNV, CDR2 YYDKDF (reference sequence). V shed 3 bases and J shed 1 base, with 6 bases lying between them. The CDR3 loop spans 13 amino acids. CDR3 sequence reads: CATSRWRNTEAFF. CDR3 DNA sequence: TGTGCCACCAGCAGGTGGAGGAACACTGAAGCTTTCTTT. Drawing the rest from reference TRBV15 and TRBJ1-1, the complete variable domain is DAMVIQNPRYQVTQFGKPVTLSCSQTLNHNVMYWYQQKSSQAPKLLFHYYDKDFNNEADTPDNFQSRRPNTSFCFLDIRSPGLGDTAMYLCATSRWRNTEAFFGQGTRLTVV.

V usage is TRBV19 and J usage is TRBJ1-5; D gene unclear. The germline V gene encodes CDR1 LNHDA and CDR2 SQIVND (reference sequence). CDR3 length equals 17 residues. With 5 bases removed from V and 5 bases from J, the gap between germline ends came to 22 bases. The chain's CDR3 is CASSVFEGPTMHQPQHF. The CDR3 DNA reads TGTGCCAGTAGTGTGTTTGAGGGCCCCACCATGCATCAGCCCCAGCATTTT.

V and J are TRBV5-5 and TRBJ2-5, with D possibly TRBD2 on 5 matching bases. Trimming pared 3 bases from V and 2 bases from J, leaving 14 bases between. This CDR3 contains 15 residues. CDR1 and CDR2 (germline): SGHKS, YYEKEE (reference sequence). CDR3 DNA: TGTGCCAGCAGCTCAACATCCAGCGGACAAGAGACCCAGTACTTC. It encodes CASSSTSSGQETQYF.

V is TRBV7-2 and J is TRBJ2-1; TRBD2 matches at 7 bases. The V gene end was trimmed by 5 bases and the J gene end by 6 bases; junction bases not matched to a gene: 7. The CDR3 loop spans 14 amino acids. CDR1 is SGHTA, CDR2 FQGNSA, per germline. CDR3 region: CASSLLAELNEQFF. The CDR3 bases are TGTGCCAGCAGCCTTCTAGCGGAACTCAATGAGCAGTTCTTC.

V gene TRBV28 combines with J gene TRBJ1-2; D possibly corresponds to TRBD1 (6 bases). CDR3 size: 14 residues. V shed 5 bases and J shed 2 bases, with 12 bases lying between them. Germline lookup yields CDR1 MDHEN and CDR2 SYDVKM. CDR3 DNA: TGTGCCAGCAGTCCAGGGGCTTGGAACTATGGCTACACCTTC. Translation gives CASSPGAWNYGYTF.

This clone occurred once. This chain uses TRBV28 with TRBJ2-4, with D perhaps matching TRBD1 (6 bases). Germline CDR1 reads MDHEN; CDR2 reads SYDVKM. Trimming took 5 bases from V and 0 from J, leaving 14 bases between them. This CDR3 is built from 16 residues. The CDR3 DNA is TGTGCCAGCAGTCAACAGGGTGGCTTAGCCAAAAACATTCAGTACTTC. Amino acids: CASSQQGGLAKNIQYF.

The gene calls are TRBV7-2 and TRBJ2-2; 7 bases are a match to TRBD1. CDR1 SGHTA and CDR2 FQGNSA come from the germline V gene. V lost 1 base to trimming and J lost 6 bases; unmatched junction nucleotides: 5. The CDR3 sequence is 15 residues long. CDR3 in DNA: TGTGCCAGCAGCTTAGAGGGGGCCATACCCGGGGAGCTGTTTTTT. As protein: CASSLEGAIPGELFF.

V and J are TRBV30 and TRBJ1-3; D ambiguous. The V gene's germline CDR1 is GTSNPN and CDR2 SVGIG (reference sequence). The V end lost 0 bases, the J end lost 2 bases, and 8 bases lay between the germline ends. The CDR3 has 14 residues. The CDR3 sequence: CAWSVDNPGNTIYF. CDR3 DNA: TGTGCCTGGAGTGTAGATAACCCTGGAAACACCATATATTTT.

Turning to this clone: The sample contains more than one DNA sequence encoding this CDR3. The CDR3 loop is CASSSGVDTDTQYF. Written as DNA, the CDR3 is TGCGCCAGCAGCTCCGGTGTCGATACAGATACGCAGTATTTT. The chain couples TRBV5-1 to TRBJ2-3; D ambiguous. Trimming took off 3 bases at V and 3 bases at J, with 11 bases between the two ends. The CDR3 has 14 amino acids. CDR1 and CDR2 (germline): SGHRS, YFSETQ.

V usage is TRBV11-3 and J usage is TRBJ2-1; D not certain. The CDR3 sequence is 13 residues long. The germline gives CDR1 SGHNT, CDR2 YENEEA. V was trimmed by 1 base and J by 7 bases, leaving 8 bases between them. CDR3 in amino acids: CASSLVWGNEQFF. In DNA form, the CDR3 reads TGTGCCAGCAGCTTAGTTTGGGGTAATGAGCAGTTCTTC.